These 22 T cell receptor beta chains share one sample of origin, sequenced in a study of technical replicates of blood from a few donors. The repertoire was sequenced with immunoSEQ multiplex PCR; TCRdb's copy has only in-frame clones and lacks some. This sample carries around 79,000 clones, more than 85% of them seen once, and the ten largest clones take approximately 0.4%. What was sequenced was T cells isolated from PBMCs. The receptors stem from a human donor in good health. Some clones in this sample may be carry-over from other donors' samples.

The chain joins TRBV5-4 to TRBJ2-1, with D unresolved. V was clipped by 4 bases and J by 4 bases, with 12 bases between them. There are 14 residues in the CDR3. Germline V gene data show CDR1 as SGHNT and CDR2 as YYREEE (reference sequence). The CDR3 sequence: CASSPLTRYNEQFF. The CDR3 DNA is TGTGCCAGCAGCCCGTTGACTCGGTACAATGAGCAGTTCTTC.

The rearrangement uses TRBV21-1 and TRBJ2-7; the tabulated D call, TRBD2, remains unverified against the DNA. TRBV21-1 is a pseudogene segment. The CDR3 has 16 residues. The CDR3 bases are TGTGCCAGCAGCAAAGATGATCCTCTTAGCTCCTACGAGCAGTACTTC. Translated: CASSKDDPLSSYEQYF.

The chain joins TRBV6-1 to TRBJ2-1; 7 positions match TRBD1. V lost 9 bases to trimming and J lost 1 base; unmatched junction nucleotides: 6. This CDR3 spans 14 amino acids. Germline assignment: CDR1 MNHNS and CDR2 SASEGT. DNA of the CDR3: TGTGCCAGTCCCACAGGGGAATCCTACAATGAGCAGTTCTTC. Translating gives CASPTGESYNEQFF.

V is TRBV20-1 and J is TRBJ2-1; no clear D gene. Per the germline V gene, CDR1 is DFQATT and CDR2 is SNEGSKA (reference sequence). The CDR3 is made up of 11 amino acids. The V end was cut by 8 bases, the J end by 8 bases, with 13 bases between. Written as DNA, the CDR3 is TGCAGTCAGTCTAGTGAATATGAGCAGTTCTTC. It yields the protein CSQSSEYEQFF.

This chain joins TRBV25-1 and TRBJ2-3, with D maybe TRBD2 (6 bases). Trimming took off 5 bases at V and 6 bases at J, with 15 bases between the two ends. CDR1 MGHDK and CDR2 SYGVNS come from the germline V gene. CDR3 length: 14 amino acids. In DNA, the CDR3 is TGTGCCAGCAGTAGAGGACTATCAAGTGATACGCAGTATTTT. Translated: CASSRGLSSDTQYF.

V and J are TRBV5-4 and TRBJ1-1; 9 positions agree with TRBD1. The CDR3 length is 18 residues. Germline trimming cut 0 bases from V and 3 bases from J; bases unmatched to any gene: 12. Germline lookup yields CDR1 SGHNT and CDR2 YYREEE (reference sequence). The CDR3 protein is CASSLERGDRAWDTEAFF. CDR3 DNA sequence: TGTGCCAGCAGCTTGGAACGTGGGGACAGGGCTTGGGACACTGAAGCTTTCTTT.

This clone was counted a single time. The chain has TRBV27 and TRBJ1-1, with 8 bases lining up with TRBD1. There are 15 residues in the CDR3. CDR1 is MNHEY and CDR2 is SMNVEV in the germline V gene (reference sequence). V dropped 4 bases and J dropped 1; count of bases not matched to a gene: 5. The DNA for the CDR3 is TGTGCCAGCAGTTCCATCAGGGGGCAGAACACTGAAGCTTTCTTT. It yields the protein CASSSIRGQNTEAFF.

The CDR3 nucleotides read TGTGCCAGTAGAAGACAGGGTTCCACTGAAGCTTTCTTT. Amino acids: CASRRQGSTEAFF. The V call is TRBV19, the J call TRBJ1-1; 7 bases match TRBD1. Germline CDR1 reads LNHDA; CDR2 reads SQIVND (reference sequence). V trimming: 6 bases; J trimming: 4 bases; junction bases outside the gene matches: 5. This CDR3 spans 13 amino acids.

About this clone: Other DNA sequences in this specimen translate into the identical CDR3. The genes are TRBV5-4 and TRBJ2-1; D uncertain. V shed 2 bases and J shed 6 bases, with 3 bases lying between them. CDR1 SGHNT and CDR2 YYREEE come from the germline V gene (reference sequence). The CDR3 spans 11 residues. The DNA of the CDR3 is TGTGCCAGCAGCTTTAGCAATGAGCAGTTCTTC. The encoded protein is CASSFSNEQFF.

The chain couples TRBV7-3 to TRBJ2-5; D not resolved. This CDR3 has 13 residues. V gave up 2 bases and J gave up 5 bases, with 9 bases separating them. CDR1 is SGHTA, CDR2 FQGTGA, per germline. The CDR3 reads CASSLLSSETQYF. CDR3 nucleotides: TGTGCCAGCAGCTTACTGTCTTCCGAGACCCAGTACTTC.

The chain has TRBV27 and TRBJ1-5; TRBD1 is a possible D gene (5 bases). Trimming took 5 bases from V and 6 from J, leaving 14 bases between them. From germline, CDR1 is MNHEY and CDR2 SMNVEV (reference sequence). The CDR3 runs 14 residues. The CDR3 DNA reads as TGTGCCAGCAGTAGCGGGGGGACCGGTCAGCCCCAGCATTTT. Its protein product is CASSSGGTGQPQHF.

The V call is TRBV7-2, the J call TRBJ2-7, with D perhaps matching TRBD1 (5 bases). The length of the CDR3 is 16 residues. CDR1 SGHTA and CDR2 FQGNSA come from the germline V gene. Trimming pared 1 base from V and 4 bases from J, leaving 17 bases between. CDR3 residues: CASSLGPGLSKYEQYF. The CDR3 DNA reads TGTGCCAGCAGCTTAGGGCCAGGGCTTAGTAAGTACGAGCAGTACTTC.

This clone has more than one count but fewer than ten. The chain has TRBV29-1 and TRBJ2-1; D perhaps matches TRBD1 (5 bases). Germline V CDR1 and CDR2: SQVTM, ANQGSEA. This CDR3 has 13 amino acids. Trimming left V 4 bases short and J 4 bases short, with 11 bases between. CDR3 region: CSVAGWDYNEQFF. In nucleotides, the CDR3 is TGCAGCGTTGCAGGGTGGGATTACAATGAGCAGTTCTTC.

V gene TRBV25-1 combines with J gene TRBJ1-1; D is unresolved. The V gene lost 2 bases and the J gene lost 4 bases, with 8 bases spanning the gap. CDR1 and CDR2 from the germline V gene are MGHDK and SYGVNS. This CDR3 region has 13 residues. The CDR3 DNA follows: TGTGCCAGCAGTGAAACGGGGAGCACTGAAGCTTTCTTT. Encoded protein: CASSETGSTEAFF.

The chain joins TRBV6-5 to TRBJ1-4; weak D call: TRBD1 (6 bases). The CDR3 sequence is 16 residues long. Germline V gene sequence: CDR1 MNHEY, CDR2 SVGAGI. Trimming cost V 0 bases and J 5 bases, with 13 bases left between them. CDR3 DNA: TGTGCCAGCAGTTACTCTGGGGAGGGGGAGAATGAAAAACTGTTTTTT. Translated, it gives CASSYSGEGENEKLFF.

V gene TRBV29-1 combines with J gene TRBJ2-7, with D possibly being TRBD2 (6 bases). The CDR3 runs 12 residues. Germline V lookup: CDR1 SQVTM, CDR2 ANQGSEA. Trimming cost V 6 bases and J 0 bases, with 9 bases left between them. The CDR3 DNA reads TGCAGCGTCCGGGGGAGCTCCTACGAGCAGTACTTC. Its protein is CSVRGSSYEQYF.

This chain joins TRBV4-1 and TRBJ1-3; 9 bases align to TRBD1. CDR3 size: 16 residues. V trimming: 3 bases; J trimming: 3 bases; junction bases outside the gene matches: 6. Germline CDR1 is MGHRA and CDR2 is YSYEKL. CDR3 sequence: CASSHGQGTSGNTIYF. The CDR3 DNA sequence: TGCGCCAGCAGCCACGGACAGGGGACGAGTGGAAACACCATATATTTT.

This chain joins TRBV2 and TRBJ2-3; D remains unclear. The germline V gene encodes CDR1 SNHLY and CDR2 FYNNEI. Trimming cost V 3 bases and J 3 bases, with 4 bases left between them. This CDR3 region has 12 residues. CDR3 nucleotides: TGTGCCAGCAGTGATATTACAGATACGCAGTATTTT. The encoded protein is CASSDITDTQYF.

The rearrangement links TRBV6-1 to TRBJ2-7, with a possible D match to TRBD2 (5 bases). This CDR3 spans 15 amino acids. Germline CDR1 reads MNHNS; CDR2 reads SASEGT. V lost 1 base to trimming and J lost 4 bases, with 14 bases between them. CDR3 nucleotide sequence: TGTGCCAGCAGTGAAGGCGTGGGAGAGGTTTACGAGCAGTACTTC. It encodes CASSEGVGEVYEQYF.

The chain joins TRBV2 to TRBJ1-1; TRBD1 aligns across 8 bases. Germline-derived CDR1 and CDR2 are SNHLY and FYNNEI. With 7 bases clipped from V and 4 bases from J, the junction kept 5 bases outside the gene matches. The CDR3 covers 13 residues. CDR3 sequence reads: CASNGQGGTEAFF. The CDR3 coding sequence is TGTGCCAGCAACGGACAGGGAGGCACTGAAGCTTTCTTT.

CDR3 nucleotides: TGTGCCAGCAGCTTAGGTAACACCCTGAACACCGGGGAGCTGTTTTTT. Its translation: CASSLGNTLNTGELFF. The V and J genes are TRBV11-2 and TRBJ2-2; D is ambiguous. Germline CDR1 and CDR2: SGHAT and FQNNGV. This CDR3 has 16 residues. Deletions cut 1 base from V and 1 base from J, with 10 bases between.

The genes are TRBV7-3 and TRBJ2-1; tentatively, D is TRBD1 (5 bases). The length of the CDR3 is 18 residues. Trimming removed 5 bases from V and 5 bases from J, with 25 bases in between. Germline V gene data show CDR1 as SGHTA and CDR2 as FQGTGA. CDR3 DNA: TGTGCCAGCAGCCCTTGGGGCCTGACAAACCTTTTTGACAATGAGCAGTTCTTC. It is translated as CASSPWGLTNLFDNEQFF.